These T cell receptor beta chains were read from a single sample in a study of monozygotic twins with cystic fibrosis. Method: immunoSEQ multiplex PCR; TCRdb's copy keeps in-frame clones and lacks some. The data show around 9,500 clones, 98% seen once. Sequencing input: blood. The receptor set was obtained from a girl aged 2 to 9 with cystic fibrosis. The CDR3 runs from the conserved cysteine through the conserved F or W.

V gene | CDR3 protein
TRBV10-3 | CAISGHNEQFF
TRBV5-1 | CASSLGDGTDTQYF
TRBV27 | CASSEGSGFSNQPQHF
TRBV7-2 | CASRLGGNQPQHF
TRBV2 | CARGGLANYGYTF
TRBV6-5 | CASSFLSGRHTGELFF
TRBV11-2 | CASSFSGTGGHEQYF
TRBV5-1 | CASSWWVAGGPHEQYF
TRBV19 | CASSIKKNTEAFF
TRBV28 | CASSPSGLAGGDSKGVQFF
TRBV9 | CASSVVSVDNEQFF
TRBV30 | CAWDRAATGELFF
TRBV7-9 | CASSGRDRVMEQFF
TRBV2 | CASSWTENTEAFF
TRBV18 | CASSPGTGTEAFF
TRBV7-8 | CASSSIHSRGNTEAFF